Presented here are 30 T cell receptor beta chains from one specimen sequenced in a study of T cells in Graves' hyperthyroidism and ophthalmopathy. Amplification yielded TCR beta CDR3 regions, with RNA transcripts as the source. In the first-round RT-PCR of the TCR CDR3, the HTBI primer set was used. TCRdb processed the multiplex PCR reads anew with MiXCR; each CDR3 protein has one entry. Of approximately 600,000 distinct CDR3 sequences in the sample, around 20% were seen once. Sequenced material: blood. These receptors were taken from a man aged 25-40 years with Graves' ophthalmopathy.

As DNA, the CDR3 is TGTGCCTTCAAAGAGGGGTCCGGGGAGCTGTTTTTT. Translating gives CAFKEGSGELFF. This chain joins TRBV10-3 and TRBJ2-2; either TRBD1 or TRBD2 may fit D (5 bases each). The CDR3 has 12 residues. Germline V gives CDR1 ENHRY, CDR2 SYGVKD. V was cut by 11 bases and J by 6 bases, with 13 bases left in between.

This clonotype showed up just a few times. In DNA form, the CDR3 reads TGTGCCAGCAGCTTCTCCGCTAGCACAGATACGCAGTATTTT. Translation: CASSFSASTDTQYF. This sequence joins TRBV7-9 and TRBJ2-3, with D hard to call. The CDR3 runs 14 residues. Germline V gene lookup returns CDR1 SEHNR and CDR2 FQNEAQ (reference sequence). Trimming left V 3 bases short and J 0 bases short, with 7 bases between.

For the CDR3, the DNA is TGTGCCAGCAGTTTCGGGGCAGGGGGCGGACTGTTTTTT. Its translation is CASSFGAGGGLFF. This chain uses TRBV12-3 or TRBV12-4 with TRBJ1-4; 8 bases map to TRBD1. CDR3 length: 13 amino acids. Trimming cost V 3 bases and J 13 bases; bases outside gene matches: 7.

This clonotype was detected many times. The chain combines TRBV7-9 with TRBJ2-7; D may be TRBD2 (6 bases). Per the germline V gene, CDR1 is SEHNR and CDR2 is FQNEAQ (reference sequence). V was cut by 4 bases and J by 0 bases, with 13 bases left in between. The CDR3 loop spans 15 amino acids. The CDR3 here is CASSSRDSSSYEQYF. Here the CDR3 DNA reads TGTGCCAGCAGCTCAAGGGACTCCAGCTCCTACGAGCAGTACTTC.

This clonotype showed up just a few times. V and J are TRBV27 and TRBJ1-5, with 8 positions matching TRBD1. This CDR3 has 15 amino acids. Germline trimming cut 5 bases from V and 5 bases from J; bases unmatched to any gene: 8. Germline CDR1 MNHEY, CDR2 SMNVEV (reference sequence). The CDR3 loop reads CASSVRTGPHQPQHF. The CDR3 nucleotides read TGTGCCAGCAGTGTACGGACAGGGCCACATCAGCCCCAGCATTTT.

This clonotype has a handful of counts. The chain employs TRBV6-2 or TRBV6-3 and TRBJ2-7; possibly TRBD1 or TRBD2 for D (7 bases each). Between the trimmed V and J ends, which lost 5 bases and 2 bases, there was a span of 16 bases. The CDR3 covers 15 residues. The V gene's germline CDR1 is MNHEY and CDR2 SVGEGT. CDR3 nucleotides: TGTGCCAGCAGTGGACAGGCAGCGGGACCCTACGAGCAGTACTTC. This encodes CASSGQAAGPYEQYF.

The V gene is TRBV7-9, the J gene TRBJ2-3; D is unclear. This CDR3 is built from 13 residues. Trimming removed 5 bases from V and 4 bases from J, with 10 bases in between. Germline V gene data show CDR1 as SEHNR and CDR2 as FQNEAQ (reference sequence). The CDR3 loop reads CASSPRTADTQYF. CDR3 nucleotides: TGTGCCAGCAGCCCACGTACCGCAGATACGCAGTATTTT.

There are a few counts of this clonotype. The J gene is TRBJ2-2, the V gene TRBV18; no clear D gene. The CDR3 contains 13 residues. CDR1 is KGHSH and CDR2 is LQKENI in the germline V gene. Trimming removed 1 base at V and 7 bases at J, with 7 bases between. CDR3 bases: TGTGCCAGCTCACCACAGGTTGACGGGGAGCTGTTTTTT. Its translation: CASSPQVDGELFF.

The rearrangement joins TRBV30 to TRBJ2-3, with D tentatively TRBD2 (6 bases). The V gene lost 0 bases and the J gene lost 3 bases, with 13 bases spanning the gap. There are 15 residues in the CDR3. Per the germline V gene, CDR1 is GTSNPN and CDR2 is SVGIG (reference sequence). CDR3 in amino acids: CAWSVGAGKTDTQYF. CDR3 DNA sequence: TGTGCCTGGAGTGTAGGTGCGGGAAAGACAGATACGCAGTATTTT. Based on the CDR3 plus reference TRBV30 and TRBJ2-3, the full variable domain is SQTIHQWPATLVQPVGSPLSLECTVEGTSNPNLYWYRQAAGRGLQLLFYSVGIGQISSEVPQNLSASRPQDRQFILSSKKLLLSDSGFYLCAWSVGAGKTDTQYFGPGTRLTVL.

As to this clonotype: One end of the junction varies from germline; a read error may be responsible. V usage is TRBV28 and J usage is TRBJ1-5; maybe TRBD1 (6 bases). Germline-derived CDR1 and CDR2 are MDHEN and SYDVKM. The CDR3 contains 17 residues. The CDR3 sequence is CASRRSLVRGSDQPQHF. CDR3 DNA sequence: TGTGCCAGCAGGCGATCGTTGGTCAGGGGTAGCGATCAGCCCCAGCATTTT.

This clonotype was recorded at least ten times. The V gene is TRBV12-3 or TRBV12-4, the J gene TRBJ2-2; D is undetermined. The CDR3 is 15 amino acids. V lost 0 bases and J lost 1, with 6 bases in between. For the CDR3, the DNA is TGTGCCAGCAGTTTAGCGGCCAGGAACACCGGGGAGCTGTTTTTT. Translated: CASSLAARNTGELFF.

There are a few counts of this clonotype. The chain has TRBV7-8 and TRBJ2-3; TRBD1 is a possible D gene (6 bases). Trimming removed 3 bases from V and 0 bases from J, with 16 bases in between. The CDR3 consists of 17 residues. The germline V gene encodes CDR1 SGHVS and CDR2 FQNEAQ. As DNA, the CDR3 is TGTGCCAGCAGCTTTTCATGGACAGAAACTAGCACAGATACGCAGTATTTT. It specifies CASSFSWTETSTDTQYF. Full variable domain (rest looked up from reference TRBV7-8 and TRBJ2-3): GAGVSQSPRYKVAKRGQDVALRCDPISGHVSLFWYQQALGQGPEFLTYFQNEAQLDKSGLPSDRFFAERPEGSVSTLKIQRTQQEDSAVYLCASSFSWTETSTDTQYFGPGTRLTVL.

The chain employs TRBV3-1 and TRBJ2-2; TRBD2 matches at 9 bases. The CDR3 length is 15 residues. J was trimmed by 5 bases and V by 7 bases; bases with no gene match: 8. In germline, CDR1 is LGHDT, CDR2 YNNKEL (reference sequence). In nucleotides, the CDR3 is TGTGCCAGCACCGTTAGCGGGAGAAGGACCGGGGAGCTGTTTTTT. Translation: CASTVSGRRTGELFF. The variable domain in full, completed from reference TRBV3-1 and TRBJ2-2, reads DTAVSQTPKYLVTQMGNDKSIKCEQNLGHDTMYWYKQDSKKFLKIMFSYNNKELIINETVPNRFSPKSPDKAHLNLHINSLELGDSAVYFCASTVSGRRTGELFFGEGSRLTVL.

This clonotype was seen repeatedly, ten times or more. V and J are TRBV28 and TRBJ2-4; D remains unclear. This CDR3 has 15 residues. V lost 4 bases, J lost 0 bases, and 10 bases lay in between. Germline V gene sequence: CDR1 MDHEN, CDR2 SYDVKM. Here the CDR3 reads CASSSTPLAKNIQYF. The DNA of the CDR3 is TGTGCCAGCAGTTCTACGCCCCTAGCCAAAAACATTCAGTACTTC.

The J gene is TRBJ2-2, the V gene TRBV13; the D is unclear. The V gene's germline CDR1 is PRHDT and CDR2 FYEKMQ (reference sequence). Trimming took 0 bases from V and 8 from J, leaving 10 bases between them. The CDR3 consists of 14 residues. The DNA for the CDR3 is TGTGCCAGCAGCTTAGGTGCGCCTTCTGGGGAGCTGTTTTTT. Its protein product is CASSLGAPSGELFF.

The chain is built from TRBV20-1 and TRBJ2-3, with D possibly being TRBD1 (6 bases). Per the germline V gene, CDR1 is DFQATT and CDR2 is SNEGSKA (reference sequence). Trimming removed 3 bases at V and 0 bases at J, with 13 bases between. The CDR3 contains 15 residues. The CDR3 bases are TGCAGTGCTAGGGACAGCCAATGGAGCACAGATACGCAGTATTTT. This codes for CSARDSQWSTDTQYF.

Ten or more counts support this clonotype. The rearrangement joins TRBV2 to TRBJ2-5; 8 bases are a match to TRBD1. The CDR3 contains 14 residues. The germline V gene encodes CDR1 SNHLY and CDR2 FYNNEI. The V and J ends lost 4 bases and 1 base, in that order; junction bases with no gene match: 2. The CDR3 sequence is CASSGDRLQETQYF. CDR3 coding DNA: TGTGCCAGCAGTGGGGACAGGCTCCAAGAGACCCAGTACTTC. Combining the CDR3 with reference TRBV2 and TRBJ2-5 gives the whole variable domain EPEVTQTPSHQVTQMGQEVILRCVPISNHLYFYWYRQILGQKVEFLVSFYNNEISEKSEIFDDQFSVERPDGSNFTLKIRSTKLEDSAMYFCASSGDRLQETQYFGPGTRLLVL.

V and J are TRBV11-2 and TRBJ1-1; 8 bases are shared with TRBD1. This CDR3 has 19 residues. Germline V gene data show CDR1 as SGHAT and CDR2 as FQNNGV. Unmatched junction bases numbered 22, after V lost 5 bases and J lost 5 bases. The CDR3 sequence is CASSRTFRGLGQDKTEAFF. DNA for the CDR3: TGTGCCAGCAGCCGAACATTTAGGGGGTTGGGACAGGATAAAACTGAAGCTTTCTTT.

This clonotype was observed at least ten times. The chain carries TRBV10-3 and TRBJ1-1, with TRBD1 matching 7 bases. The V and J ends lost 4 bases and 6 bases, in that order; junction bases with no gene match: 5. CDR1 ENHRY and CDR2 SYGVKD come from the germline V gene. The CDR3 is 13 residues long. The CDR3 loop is CAISALTGSEAFF. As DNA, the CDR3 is TGTGCCATCAGTGCCCTGACAGGGTCTGAAGCTTTCTTT.

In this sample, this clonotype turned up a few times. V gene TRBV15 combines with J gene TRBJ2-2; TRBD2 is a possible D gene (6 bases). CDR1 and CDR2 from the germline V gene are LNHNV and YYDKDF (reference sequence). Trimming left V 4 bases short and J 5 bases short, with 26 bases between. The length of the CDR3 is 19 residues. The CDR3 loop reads CATSTQPPSSALLTGELFF. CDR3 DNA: TGTGCCACCAGCACCCAACCGCCTTCTAGCGCCTTACTGACCGGGGAGCTGTTTTTT.

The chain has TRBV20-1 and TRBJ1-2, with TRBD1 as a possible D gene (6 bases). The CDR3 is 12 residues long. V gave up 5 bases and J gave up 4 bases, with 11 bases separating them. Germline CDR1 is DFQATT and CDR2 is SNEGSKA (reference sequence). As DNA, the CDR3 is TGCAGTGCTTGGACAGAGACCTATGGCTACACCTTC. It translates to CSAWTETYGYTF.

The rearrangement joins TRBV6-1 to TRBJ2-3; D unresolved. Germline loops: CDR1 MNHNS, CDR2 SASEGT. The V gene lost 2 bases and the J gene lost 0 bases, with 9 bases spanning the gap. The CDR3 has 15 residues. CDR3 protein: CASSEWVISTDTQYF. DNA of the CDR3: TGTGCCAGCAGTGAATGGGTAATTAGCACAGATACGCAGTATTTT.

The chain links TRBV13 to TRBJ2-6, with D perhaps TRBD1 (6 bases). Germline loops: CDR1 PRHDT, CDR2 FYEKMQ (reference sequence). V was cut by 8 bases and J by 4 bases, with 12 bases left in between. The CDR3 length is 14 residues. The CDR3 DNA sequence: TGTGCCAGCGGTGGGGGCCTCGGGGCCAACGTCCTGACTTTC. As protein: CASGGGLGANVLTF.

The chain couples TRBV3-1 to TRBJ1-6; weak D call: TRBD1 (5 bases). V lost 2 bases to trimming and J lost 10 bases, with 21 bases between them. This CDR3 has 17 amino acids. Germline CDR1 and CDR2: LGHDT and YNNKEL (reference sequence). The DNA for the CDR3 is TGTGCCAGCAGCCAAAGTTGGTCGGGACGGCCGAACTCACCCCTCCACTTT. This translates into CASSQSWSGRPNSPLHF.

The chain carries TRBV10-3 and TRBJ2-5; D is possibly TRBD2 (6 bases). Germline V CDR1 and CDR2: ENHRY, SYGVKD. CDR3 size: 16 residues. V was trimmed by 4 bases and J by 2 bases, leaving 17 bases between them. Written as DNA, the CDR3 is TGTGCCATCAGTGTCGGGTCTTTGCGGGAACAAGAGACCCAGTACTTC. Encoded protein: CAISVGSLREQETQYF.

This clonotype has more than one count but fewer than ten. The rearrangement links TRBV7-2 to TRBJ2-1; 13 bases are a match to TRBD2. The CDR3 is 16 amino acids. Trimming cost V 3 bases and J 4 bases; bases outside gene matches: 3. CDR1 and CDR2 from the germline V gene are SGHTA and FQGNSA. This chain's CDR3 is CASSFRTSGRYNEQFF. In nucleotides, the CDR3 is TGTGCCAGCAGCTTCAGGACTAGCGGGAGATACAATGAGCAGTTCTTC. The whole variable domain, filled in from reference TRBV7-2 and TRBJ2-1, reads GAGVSQSPSNKVTEKGKDVELRCDPISGHTALYWYRQSLGQGLEFLIYFQGNSAPDKSGLPSDRFSAERTGGSVSTLTIQRTQQEDSAVYLCASSFRTSGRYNEQFFGPGTRLTVL.

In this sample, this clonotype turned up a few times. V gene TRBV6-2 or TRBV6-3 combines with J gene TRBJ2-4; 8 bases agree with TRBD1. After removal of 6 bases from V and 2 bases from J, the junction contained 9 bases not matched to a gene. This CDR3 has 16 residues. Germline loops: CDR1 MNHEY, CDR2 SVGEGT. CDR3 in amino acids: CASRHLTGGTKNIQYF. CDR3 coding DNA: TGTGCCAGCAGACACCTCACAGGGGGGACCAAAAACATTCAGTACTTC.

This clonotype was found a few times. CDR3 sequence reads: CATSRARGGGNTIYF. CDR3 nucleotide sequence: TGTGCCACCAGCAGAGCTCGGGGAGGCGGAAACACCATATATTTT. The chain couples TRBV15 to TRBJ1-3; D gene unclear. Germline V gene data show CDR1 as LNHNV and CDR2 as YYDKDF (reference sequence). Deletions cut 1 base from V and 4 bases from J, with 11 bases between. This CDR3 spans 15 amino acids.

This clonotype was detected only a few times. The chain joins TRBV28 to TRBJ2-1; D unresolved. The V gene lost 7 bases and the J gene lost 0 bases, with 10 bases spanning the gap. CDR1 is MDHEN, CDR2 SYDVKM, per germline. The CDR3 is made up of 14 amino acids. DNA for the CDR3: TGTGCCAGCAAAGTCCCGAGCTCCTACAATGAGCAGTTCTTC. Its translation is CASKVPSSYNEQFF. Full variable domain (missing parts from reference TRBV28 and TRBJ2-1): DVKVTQSSRYLVKRTGEKVFLECVQDMDHENMFWYRQDPGLGLRLIYFSYDVKMKEKGDIPEGYSVSREKKERFSLILESASTNQTSMYLCASKVPSSYNEQFFGPGTRLTVL.

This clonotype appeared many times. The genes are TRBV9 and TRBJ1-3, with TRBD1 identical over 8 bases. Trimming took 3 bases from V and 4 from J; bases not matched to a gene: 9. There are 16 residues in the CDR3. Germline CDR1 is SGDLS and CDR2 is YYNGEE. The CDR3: CASSASKGTGGNTIYF. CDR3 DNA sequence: TGTGCCAGCAGCGCGTCAAAGGGGACAGGCGGAAACACCATATATTTT.